This T cell receptor (beta chain) comes out of a study of CD8 T cells in ankylosing spondylitis. Overall study findings and caveats: Seemingly distinctive of ankylosing spondylitis blood was a TCR beta motif formed by eight highly homologous variants.

MiXCR, run by TCRdb on the 5' RACE reads, gives a single entry per CDR3 protein. The repertoire holds about 130,000 distinct CDR3 sequences, over 6.5% seen once, with 12% in the top ten. This clonotype was seen ten or more times. Its specificity is not known. The sample consisted of blood, either unsorted or a sorted T cell fraction (not recorded which). The sequence derives from a male donor with ankylosing spondylitis or in good health (not recorded which).

The chain's CDR3 is CASSLVTSGGKETQYF. CDR3 in DNA: TGCGCCAGCAGCTTGGTCACTAGCGGGGGAAAAGAGACCCAGTACTTC. The V and J genes are TRBV5-1 and TRBJ2-5, with 11 bases fitting TRBD2. This CDR3 has 16 residues. Germline trimming cut 0 bases from V and 3 bases from J; bases unmatched to any gene: 4. Per germline, CDR1 SGHRS and CDR2 YFSETQ.